This T cell receptor beta chain was recovered during a study of blood T cell repertoires in COVID-19. About the research overall: Sites across the United States, Italy and Spain contributed samples from acute and convalescent COVID-19. In each case, the material was cDNA or gDNA derived from T cells, B-cell-depleted T cells, or PBMCs.

There are 13 residues in the CDR3. Germline values: CDR1 SQVTM, CDR2 ANQGSEA. V was pared by 4 bases and J by 5 bases, with 4 bases of the junction left unmatched. This clone was observed a single time. In the authors' workflow: Amplifying reference gene primers gave estimates of nucleated cell counts. The protocol was immunoSEQ multiplex PCR, while the TCRdb copy is restricted to in-frame clones and leaves out a portion. V and J calls and clone size are given by that table; D and trimming were obtained from the DNA. Counted here are about 200,000 clones, approximately 80% occurring once; the ten biggest clones make up around 13%.

The TCR comes from a human donor in a cohort sampled during active COVID-19. The sequenced sample consisted of peripheral blood. The V call is TRBV29-1, the J call TRBJ1-4; 7 bases fit TRBD1. The CDR3, as DNA: TGCAGCGTTGTCGTCAGGGGGAATGAAAAACTGTTTTTT. Amino acid sequence: CSVVVRGNEKLFF.